The 5 T cell receptor beta chains below were found in one sample sequenced in a study of regulatory T cells in long-lasting Graves disease. Construction of the TCR beta libraries employed iRepertoire HTBI primers in conjunction with Arm-PCR of CDR3 regions. TCRdb processed the multiplex PCR reads anew with MiXCR; each CDR3 protein has one entry. The repertoire has more than 450,000 distinct CDR3 sequences, around 15% of them found once; the top ten carry more than 9%. Time point in this sample: newly diagnosed GD, antithyroid drugs for less than 3 months. Preparation of the TCR library used RNA extracted from PBMCs. These data were also reused for a study on T cells in Graves' hyperthyroidism and ophthalmopathy.

The source was peripheral blood mononuclear cells (PBMCs), collected at new diagnosis, from a patient treated with antithyroid drugs. These receptors were collected from a man aged 40-49 years with Graves disease.

This clonotype was observed a few times. The chain carries TRBV29-1 and TRBJ2-5, with 7 bases matching TRBD2. CDR3 length equals 12 residues. Germline V gene lookup returns CDR1 SQVTM and CDR2 ANQGSEA. The junction had 6 bases not matched to a gene; V was cut back by 7 bases and J by 4 bases. The CDR3 protein is CSGSSGSETQYF. CDR3 in DNA: TGCAGCGGGTCTAGCGGCTCAGAGACCCAGTACTTC.

At least ten counts were recorded for this clonotype. The chain is built from TRBV24-1 and TRBJ1-2; TRBD1 matches at 12 bases. CDR1 is KGHDR and CDR2 is SFDVKD in the germline V gene. The V gene end was trimmed by 4 bases and the J gene end by 5 bases; junction bases not matched to a gene: 10. The CDR3 sequence is 17 residues long. The CDR3 DNA is TGTGCCACCAGTGACGGAACCCGGGACAGGGGGCGGTATGGCTACACCTTC. Translated, it gives CATSDGTRDRGRYGYTF.

This clonotype showed up many times. The V call is TRBV20-1, the J call TRBJ2-1; D remains unclear. V shed 3 bases and J shed 6 bases, with 6 bases lying between them. The CDR3 is 11 residues long. Germline V gene lookup returns CDR1 DFQATT and CDR2 SNEGSKA (reference sequence). The DNA of the CDR3 is TGCAGTGCTAGTAAGGGCAATGAGCAGTTCTTC. Its translation is CSASKGNEQFF.

There are many counts of this clonotype. The gene calls are TRBV6-1 and TRBJ2-2; 11 positions match TRBD2. The V gene's germline CDR1 is MNHNS and CDR2 SASEGT. V lost 8 bases, J lost 4 bases, and 6 bases stayed unmatched. The CDR3 is made up of 15 amino acids. The CDR3: CASRLAGGGTGELFF. The CDR3 region has the DNA TGTGCCAGCCGATTAGCGGGAGGGGGCACCGGGGAGCTGTTTTTT.

This clonotype was seen many times. This chain joins TRBV28 and TRBJ1-2; no clear D gene. The CDR3 runs 17 residues. Per the germline V gene, CDR1 is MDHEN and CDR2 is SYDVKM. Deletions cut 8 bases from V and 1 base from J, with 23 bases between. The CDR3 spells CASGPPSSRNINYGYTF. The CDR3 coding sequence is TGTGCCAGCGGCCCACCCTCCTCCCGGAACATTAACTATGGCTACACCTTC.